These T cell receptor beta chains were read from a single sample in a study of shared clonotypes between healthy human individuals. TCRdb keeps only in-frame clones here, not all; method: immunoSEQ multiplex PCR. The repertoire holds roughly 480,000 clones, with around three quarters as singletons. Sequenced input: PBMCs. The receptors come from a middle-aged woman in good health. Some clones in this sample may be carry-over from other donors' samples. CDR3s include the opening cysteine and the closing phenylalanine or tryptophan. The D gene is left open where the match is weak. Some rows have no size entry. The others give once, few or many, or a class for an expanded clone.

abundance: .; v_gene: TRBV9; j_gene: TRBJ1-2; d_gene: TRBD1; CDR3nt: TGTGCCAGCAGCGTAGACATCAGGGACAGTGACTATGGCTACACCTTC; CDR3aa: CASSVDIRDSDYGYTF
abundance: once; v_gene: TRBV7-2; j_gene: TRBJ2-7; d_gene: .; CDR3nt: TGTGCCAGCAGCAAACAGGGATACGAGCAGTACTTC; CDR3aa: CASSKQGYEQYF
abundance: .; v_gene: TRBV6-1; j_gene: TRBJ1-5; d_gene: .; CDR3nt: TGTGCCAGCAGTGACGGGCCCAATCAGCCCCAGCATTTT; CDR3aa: CASSDGPNQPQHF
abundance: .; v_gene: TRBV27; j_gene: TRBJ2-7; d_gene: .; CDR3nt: TGTGCCAGCCGCCCCCGCGGGGCTAAAGCGGCGCAGTACTTC; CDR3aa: CASRPRGAKAAQYF
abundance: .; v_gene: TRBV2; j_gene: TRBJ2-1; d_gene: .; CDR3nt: TGTGCCAGCAGTGATGAGTCTAGTACCTACAATGAGCAGTTCTTC; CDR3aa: CASSDESSTYNEQFF
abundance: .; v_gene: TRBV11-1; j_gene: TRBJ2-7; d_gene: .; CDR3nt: TGTGCCAGCAGCCCGAGTTCAGGGCTGGGTCGCTACGAGCAGTACTTC; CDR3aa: CASSPSSGLGRYEQYF
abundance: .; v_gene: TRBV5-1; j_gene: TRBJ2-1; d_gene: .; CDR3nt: TGCGCCAGCAGCTTGGGGCCAGGCTCCTACAATGAGCAGTTCTTC; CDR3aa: CASSLGPGSYNEQFF
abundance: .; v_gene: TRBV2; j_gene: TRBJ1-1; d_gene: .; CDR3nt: TGTGCCAGCAGTGCCCTCACTTGGGAGACGTCTGAAGCTTTCTTT; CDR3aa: CASSALTWETSEAFF
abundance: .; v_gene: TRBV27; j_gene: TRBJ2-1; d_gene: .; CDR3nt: TGTGCCAGCAGTTTAGGTGGGATTGGGGTTGCAAATGAGCAGTTCTTC; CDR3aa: CASSLGGIGVANEQFF
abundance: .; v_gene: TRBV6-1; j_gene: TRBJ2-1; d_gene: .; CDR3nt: TGTGCCAGCAGTGAAGGACTTTTCAACAATGAGCAGTTCTTC; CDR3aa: CASSEGLFNNEQFF
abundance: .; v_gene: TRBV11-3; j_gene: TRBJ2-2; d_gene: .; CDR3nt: TGTGCCAGCAGCTTCGGAAGGGGGGGCCCCGAGGAGCTGTTTTTT; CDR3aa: CASSFGRGGPEELFF
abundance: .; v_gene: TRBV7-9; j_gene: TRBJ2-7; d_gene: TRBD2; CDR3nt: TGTGCCAGCAGCCGGGGCTACAGCGGGGCCGCCTACGAACAGTACTTC; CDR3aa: CASSRGYSGAAYEQYF
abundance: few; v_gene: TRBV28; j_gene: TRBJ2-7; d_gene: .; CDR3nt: TGTGCCAGCAGTTTAGCTCAGGGGAGCTCCTACGAGCAGTACTTC; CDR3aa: CASSLAQGSSYEQYF
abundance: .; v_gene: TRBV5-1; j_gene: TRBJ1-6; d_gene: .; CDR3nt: TGCGCCAGCAGCAACAGGGCAGATTCACCCCTCCACTTT; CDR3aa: CASSNRADSPLHF
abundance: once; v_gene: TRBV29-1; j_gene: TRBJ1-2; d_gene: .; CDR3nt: TGCAGCGTTGAAGAAGGAGGCAGGGAGCTCTATGGCTACACCTTC; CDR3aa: CSVEEGGRELYGYTF
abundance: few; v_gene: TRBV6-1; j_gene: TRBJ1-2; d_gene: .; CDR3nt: TGTGCCAGCAGTGATGGCAGGTGGGGGTATGGCTACACCTTC; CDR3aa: CASSDGRWGYGYTF
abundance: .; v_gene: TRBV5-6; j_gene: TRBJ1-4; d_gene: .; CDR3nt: TGTGCCAGCAGCCCCGGGGGGCCAAATGAAAAACTGTTTTTT; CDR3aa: CASSPGGPNEKLFF
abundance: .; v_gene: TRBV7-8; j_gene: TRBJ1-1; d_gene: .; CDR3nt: TGTGCCAGCAGCTTGGAACGAGGGGGGGACACTGAAGCTTTCTTT; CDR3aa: CASSLERGGDTEAFF
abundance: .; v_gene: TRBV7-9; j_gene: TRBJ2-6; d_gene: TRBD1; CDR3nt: TGTGCCAGCAGCACCGGACAGGGGCGGGCCGGGGCCAACGTCCTGACTTTC; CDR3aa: CASSTGQGRAGANVLTF
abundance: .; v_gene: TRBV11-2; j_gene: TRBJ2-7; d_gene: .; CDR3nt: TGTGCCAGCAGCGTCGGGACTCGCTACGAGCAGTACTTC; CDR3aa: CASSVGTRYEQYF
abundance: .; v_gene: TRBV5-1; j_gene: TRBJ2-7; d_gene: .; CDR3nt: TGCGCCAGCAGCTCCTCGACAGGAGCCCCAGAGCAGTACTTC; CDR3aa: CASSSSTGAPEQYF
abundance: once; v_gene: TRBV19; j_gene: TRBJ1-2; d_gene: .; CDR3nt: TGTGCCAGTAGTGGGACGGACAGATCATATGGCTACACCTTC; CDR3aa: CASSGTDRSYGYTF
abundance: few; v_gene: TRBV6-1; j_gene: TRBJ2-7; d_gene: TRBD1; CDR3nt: TGTGCCAGCAGATCGGACAGGGGCTCATCCTACGAGCAGTACTTC; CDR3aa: CASRSDRGSSYEQYF
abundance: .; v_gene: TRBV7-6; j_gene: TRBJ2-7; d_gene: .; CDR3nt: TGTGCCAGCAGCGCCGCCGGGACAAAGCTCTCCTACGAGCAGTACTTC; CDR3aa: CASSAAGTKLSYEQYF
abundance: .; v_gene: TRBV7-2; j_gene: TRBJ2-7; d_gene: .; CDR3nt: TGTGCCAGCAGCTCCACTTGGGGGAGCTACGAGCAGTACTTC; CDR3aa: CASSSTWGSYEQYF
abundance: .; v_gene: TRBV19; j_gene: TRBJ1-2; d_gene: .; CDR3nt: TGTGCCAGTAGGCTTGGGGCAGGAGCTAACTATGGCTACACCTTC; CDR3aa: CASRLGAGANYGYTF
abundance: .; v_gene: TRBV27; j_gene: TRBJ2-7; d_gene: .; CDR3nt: TGTGCCAGCAGTCCTCTCGACGGCTACGAGCAGTACTTC; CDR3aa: CASSPLDGYEQYF
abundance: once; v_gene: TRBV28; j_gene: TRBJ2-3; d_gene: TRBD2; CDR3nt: TGTGCCAGCAGTTTAGCGGGAGGGCGTTGGGCAGATACGCAGTATTTT; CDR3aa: CASSLAGGRWADTQYF
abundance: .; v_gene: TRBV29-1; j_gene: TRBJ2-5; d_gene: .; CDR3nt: TGCAGCACCCGTGGGGGAGGTTGGTACCAAGAGACCCAGTACTTC; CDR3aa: CSTRGGGWYQETQYF
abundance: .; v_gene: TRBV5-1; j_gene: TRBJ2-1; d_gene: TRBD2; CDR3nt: TGCGCCAGCAGCCTGGGGCCGGGACTAGCGGGAGCGAGCTCCTACAATGAGCAGTTCTTC; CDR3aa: CASSLGPGLAGASSYNEQFF
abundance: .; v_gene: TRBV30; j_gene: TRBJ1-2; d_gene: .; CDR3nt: TGTGCCTGGAGTGGAGCGGTCTCGTGCACCTTC; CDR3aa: CAWSGAVSCTF
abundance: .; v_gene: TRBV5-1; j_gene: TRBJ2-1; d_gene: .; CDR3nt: TGCGCCAGCAGCTTAGAGCGGAGGAGTGGTGAGCAGTTCTTC; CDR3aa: CASSLERRSGEQFF
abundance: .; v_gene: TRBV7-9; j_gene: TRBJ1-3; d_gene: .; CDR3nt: TGTGCCAGCAGCCCCGGGGTTAGGACTTCTGGAAACACCATATATTTT; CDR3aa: CASSPGVRTSGNTIYF
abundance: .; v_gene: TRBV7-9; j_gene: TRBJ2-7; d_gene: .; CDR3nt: TGTGCCAGCAGCCGCGAGGGCTACGAGCAGTACTTC; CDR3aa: CASSREGYEQYF
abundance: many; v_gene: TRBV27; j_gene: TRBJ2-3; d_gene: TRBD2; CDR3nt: TGTGCCAGCAGTTCGCGCCACTCCGGGACTAGCGACCGGGGAAGGGAGTATTTT; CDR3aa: CASSSRHSGTSDRGREYF
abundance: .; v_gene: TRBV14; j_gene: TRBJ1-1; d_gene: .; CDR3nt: TGTGCCAGCAGCCAAGATCGCAACACTGAAGCTTTCTTT; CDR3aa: CASSQDRNTEAFF
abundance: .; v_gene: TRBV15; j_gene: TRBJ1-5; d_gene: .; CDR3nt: TGTGCCACCAGCACTTCCCAGGCCCACCTAGATAGCAATCAGCCCCAGCATTTT; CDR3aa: CATSTSQAHLDSNQPQHF
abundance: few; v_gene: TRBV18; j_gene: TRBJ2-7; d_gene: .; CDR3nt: TGTGCCAGCTCACCAGACCGGACCAACTACGAGCAGTACTTC; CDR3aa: CASSPDRTNYEQYF
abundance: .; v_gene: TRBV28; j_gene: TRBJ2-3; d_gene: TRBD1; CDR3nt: TGTGCCACAGGGGGCAACACAGATACGCAGTATTTT; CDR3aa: CATGGNTDTQYF
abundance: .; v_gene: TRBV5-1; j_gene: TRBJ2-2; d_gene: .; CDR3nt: TGCGCCAGCAGCTTGGAGGGGGTTGGTACCGGGGAGCTGTTTTTT; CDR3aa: CASSLEGVGTGELFF
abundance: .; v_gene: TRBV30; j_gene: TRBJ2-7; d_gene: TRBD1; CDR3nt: TGTGCCTGGGCGACAGGGGGAATGGTCTACGAGCAGTACTTC; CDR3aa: CAWATGGMVYEQYF
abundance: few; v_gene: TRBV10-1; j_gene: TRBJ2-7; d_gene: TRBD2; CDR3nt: TGCGCCAGCAGTGAGTCAACTAGCGGGAATCACGAGCAGTACTTC; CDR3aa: CASSESTSGNHEQYF
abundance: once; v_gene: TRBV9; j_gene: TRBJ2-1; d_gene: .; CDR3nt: TGTGCCAGCAGCGGGACTTCGTACAATGAGCAGTTCTTC; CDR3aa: CASSGTSYNEQFF
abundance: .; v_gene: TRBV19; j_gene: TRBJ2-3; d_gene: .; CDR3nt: TGTGCCAGTAGTATTAGGGAAGATACGCAGTATTTT; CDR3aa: CASSIREDTQYF
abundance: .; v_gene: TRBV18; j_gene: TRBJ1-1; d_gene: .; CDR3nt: TGTGCCAGCTCCCTCGAAGAGGGGATTACTGAAGCTTTCTTT; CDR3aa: CASSLEEGITEAFF
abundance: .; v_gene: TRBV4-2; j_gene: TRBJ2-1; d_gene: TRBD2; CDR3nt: TGTGCCAGCAGCCCCCGACTAGCGGGAGGGAGCTCCTACAATGAGCAGTTCTTC; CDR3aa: CASSPRLAGGSSYNEQFF
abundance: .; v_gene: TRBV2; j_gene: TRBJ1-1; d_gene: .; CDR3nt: TGTGCCAGCAGAAACCTTAACACTGAAGCTTTCTTT; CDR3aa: CASRNLNTEAFF
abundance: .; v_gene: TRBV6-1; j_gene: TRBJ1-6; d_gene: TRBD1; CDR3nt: TGTGCCAGCAGTGACCTCCCCGACAGGGCAGCACCCCTCCACTTT; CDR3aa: CASSDLPDRAAPLHF